This section outlines one T cell receptor (beta chain) sequence together with its context. The protocol was immunoSEQ multiplex PCR, while the TCRdb copy is restricted to in-frame clones and leaves out a portion. In the table there are approximately 31,000 clones, approximately 93% of which are singletons. After removal of 7 bases from V and 2 bases from J, the junction contained 7 bases not matched to a gene. The CDR3 consists of 15 residues. Germline V gives CDR1 SNHLY, CDR2 FYNNEI. This entry belongs to a study of blood T cell repertoires in COVID-19. Study-level information: Sources were T cells, B-cell-depleted T cells, or PBMCs; the material itself was cDNA or gDNA.

This receptor was taken from a male donor with active COVID-19. The chain uses TRBV2 and TRBJ1-5; the match to TRBD1 covers 8 bases. Sequencing was carried out using peripheral blood. The CDR3: CASKRTGFGNQPQHF. The DNA for the CDR3 is TGTGCCAGCAAAAGGACAGGGTTTGGCAATCAGCCCCAGCATTTT.